This TCR beta chain was captured in a study of shared clonotypes between healthy human individuals. V gave up 8 bases and J gave up 4 bases, with 9 bases separating them. The CDR3 loop spans 11 amino acids. Germline CDR1 is MNHNS and CDR2 is SASEGT. Only in-frame clones appear in the TCRdb table, and some are missing; sequencing was by immunoSEQ multiplex PCR. The table records about 2.4 million clones, over 85% of them present only once. The receptor's source is a man between 18 and 35 years old in good health. Some clones in this sample may be carry-over from other donors' samples. The rearrangement uses TRBV6-1 and TRBJ2-7; D is unclear. What was sequenced was naive CD4+ T cells from PBMCs. Subset here: CD45RA+ positively selected. As DNA, the CDR3 is TGTGCCAGCGGTACGGCTTACGAGCAGTACTTC. Translated, it gives CASGTAYEQYF.